This TCR beta chain is from a study of T-cell reconstitution after alpha-beta-depleted transplantation in children. General study results and limits: Reportedly, only several hundred clones from non-depleted graft cells drove alpha-beta T-cell counts at about two months. Surviving recipient T cells and thymic progenitors accounted for the high day-60 TCRbeta diversity observed in some patients. T-cell numbers and diversity one year post-transplant derived largely from freshly generated T cells.

It was with unique molecular identifiers that the TCRbeta library was prepared. In TCRdb, the PCR reads were re-called with MiXCR into one record per CDR3 protein. The sample gives around 420,000 distinct CDR3 sequences, about 16% of which show up once; over 25% is in the top ten. This CDR3 is built from 13 residues. V lost 0 bases and J lost 4, with 7 bases in between. Germline V gives CDR1 SGHRS, CDR2 YFSETQ. With respect to this clonotype: Its specificity is unknown.

This clonotype originated in a boy under three years old who had a stem cell transplant for Wiskott-Aldrich syndrome, so the T cells may come from the graft donor. The chain couples TRBV5-1 to TRBJ1-1; D may be TRBD1 (5 bases). The sample here was PBMCs, mostly from graft donor cells, taken 360 days after TCRalphabeta/CD19-depleted stem cell transplant. This CDR3 reads CASSLEGVTEAFF. CDR3 nucleotide sequence: TGCGCCAGCAGCTTGGAAGGGGTCACTGAAGCTTTCTTT. Variable domain in full (rest from reference TRBV5-1 and TRBJ1-1): KAGVTQTPRYLIKTRGQQVTLSCSPISGHRSVSWYQQTPGQGLQFLFEYFSETQRNKGNFPGRFSGRQFSNSRSEMNVSTLELGDSALYLCASSLEGVTEAFFGQGTRLTVV.